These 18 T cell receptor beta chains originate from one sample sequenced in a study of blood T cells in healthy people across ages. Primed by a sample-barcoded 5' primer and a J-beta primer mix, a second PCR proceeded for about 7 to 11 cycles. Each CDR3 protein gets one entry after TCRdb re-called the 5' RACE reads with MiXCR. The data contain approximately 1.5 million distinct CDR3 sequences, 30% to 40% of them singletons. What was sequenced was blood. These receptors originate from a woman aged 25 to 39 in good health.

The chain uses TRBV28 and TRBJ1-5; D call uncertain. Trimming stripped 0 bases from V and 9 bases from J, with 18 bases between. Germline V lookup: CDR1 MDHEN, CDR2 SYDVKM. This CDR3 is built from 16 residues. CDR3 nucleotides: TGTGCCAGCAGTTTATGGGTCACTACGGGGAATTGGCCCCAGCATTTT. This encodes CASSLWVTTGNWPQHF. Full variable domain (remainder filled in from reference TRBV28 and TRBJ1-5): DVKVTQSSRYLVKRTGEKVFLECVQDMDHENMFWYRQDPGLGLRLIYFSYDVKMKEKGDIPEGYSVSREKKERFSLILESASTNQTSMYLCASSLWVTTGNWPQHFGDGTRLSIL.

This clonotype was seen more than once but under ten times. Written as DNA, the CDR3 is TGTGCCAGCGACCTGGGCGGCGGCACTGAAGCTTTCTTT. Protein product: CASDLGGGTEAFF. The gene calls are TRBV7-9 and TRBJ1-1; D is uncertain. The CDR3 is made up of 13 amino acids. Between the trimmed V and J ends, which lost 8 bases and 4 bases, there was a span of 14 bases. CDR1 SEHNR and CDR2 FQNEAQ come from the germline V gene (reference sequence).

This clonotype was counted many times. Here the CDR3 DNA reads TGTGCCAGCAGCCTAACGAGGCGGAGGAGTAGAGAGACCCAGTACTTC. Its translation: CASSLTRRRSRETQYF. J is TRBJ2-5 and V is TRBV7-9, with D perhaps TRBD2 (5 bases). This CDR3 region has 16 residues. V was cut by 5 bases and J by 4 bases, with 20 bases left in between. Germline values: CDR1 SEHNR, CDR2 FQNEAQ (reference sequence).

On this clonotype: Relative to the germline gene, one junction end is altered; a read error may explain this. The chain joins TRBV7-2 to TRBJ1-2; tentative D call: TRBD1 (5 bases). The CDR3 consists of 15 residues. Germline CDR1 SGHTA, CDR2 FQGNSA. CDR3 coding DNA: TGTGTCAGCAGCTTAGACGGGACCTCTAACTATGGCTACACCTTC. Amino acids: CVSSLDGTSNYGYTF.

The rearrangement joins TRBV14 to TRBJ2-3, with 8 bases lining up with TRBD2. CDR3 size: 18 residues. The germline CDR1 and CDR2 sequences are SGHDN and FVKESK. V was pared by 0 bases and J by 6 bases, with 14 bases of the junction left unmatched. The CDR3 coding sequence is TGTGCCAGCAGCCAAGAGGCCAGGACTAGCTTCATACGGGATACGCAGTATTTT. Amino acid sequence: CASSQEARTSFIRDTQYF.

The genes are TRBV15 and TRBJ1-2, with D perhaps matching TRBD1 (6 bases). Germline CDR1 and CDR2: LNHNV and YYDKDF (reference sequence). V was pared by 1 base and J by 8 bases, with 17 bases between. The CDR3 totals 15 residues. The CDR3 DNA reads TGTGCCACCAGCAGAGGGGCCAGGGGATCAGTGGGCTACACCTTC. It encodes CATSRGARGSVGYTF. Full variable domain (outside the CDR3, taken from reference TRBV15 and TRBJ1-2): DAMVIQNPRYQVTQFGKPVTLSCSQTLNHNVMYWYQQKSSQAPKLLFHYYDKDFNNEADTPDNFQSRRPNTSFCFLDIRSPGLGDTAMYLCATSRGARGSVGYTFGSGTRLTVV.

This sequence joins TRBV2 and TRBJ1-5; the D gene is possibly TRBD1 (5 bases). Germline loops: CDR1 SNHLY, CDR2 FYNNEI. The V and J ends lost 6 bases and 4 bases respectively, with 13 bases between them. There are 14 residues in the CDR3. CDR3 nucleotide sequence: TGTGCCAGCAGCCGGGACGGAATGAATCAGCCCCAGCATTTT. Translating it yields CASSRDGMNQPQHF. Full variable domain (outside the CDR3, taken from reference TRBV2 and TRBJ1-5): EPEVTQTPSHQVTQMGQEVILRCVPISNHLYFYWYRQILGQKVEFLVSFYNNEISEKSEIFDDQFSVERPDGSNFTLKIRSTKLEDSAMYFCASSRDGMNQPQHFGDGTRLSIL.

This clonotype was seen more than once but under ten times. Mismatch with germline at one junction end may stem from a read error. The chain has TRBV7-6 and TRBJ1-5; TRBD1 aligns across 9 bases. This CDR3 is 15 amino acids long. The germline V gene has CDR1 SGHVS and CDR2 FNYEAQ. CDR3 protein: CASSLYTGGGQPQHF. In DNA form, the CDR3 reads TGTGCTAGCAGCCTATATACAGGGGGCGGTCAGCCCCAGCATTTT.

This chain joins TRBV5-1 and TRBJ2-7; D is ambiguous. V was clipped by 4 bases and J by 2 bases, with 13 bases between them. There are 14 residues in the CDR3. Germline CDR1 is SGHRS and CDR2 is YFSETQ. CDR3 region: CASSPQLGTYEQYF. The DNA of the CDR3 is TGCGCCAGCAGCCCCCAGTTGGGGACCTACGAGCAGTACTTC.

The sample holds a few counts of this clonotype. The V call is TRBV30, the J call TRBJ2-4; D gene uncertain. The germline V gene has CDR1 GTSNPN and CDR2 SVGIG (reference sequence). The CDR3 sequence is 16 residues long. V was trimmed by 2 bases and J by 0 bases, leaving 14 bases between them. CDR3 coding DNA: TGTGCCTGGAGTCCCTACGAAAGACTAGCCAAAAACATTCAGTACTTC. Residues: CAWSPYERLAKNIQYF.

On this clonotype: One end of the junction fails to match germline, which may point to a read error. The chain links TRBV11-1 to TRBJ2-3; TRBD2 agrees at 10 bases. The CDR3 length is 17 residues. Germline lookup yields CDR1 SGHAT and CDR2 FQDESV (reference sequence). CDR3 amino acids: CASSSETQRGGTGTQYF. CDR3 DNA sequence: TGTGCCAGCAGTTCAGAAACCCAGCGGGGGGGCACAGGTACGCAGTATTTT.

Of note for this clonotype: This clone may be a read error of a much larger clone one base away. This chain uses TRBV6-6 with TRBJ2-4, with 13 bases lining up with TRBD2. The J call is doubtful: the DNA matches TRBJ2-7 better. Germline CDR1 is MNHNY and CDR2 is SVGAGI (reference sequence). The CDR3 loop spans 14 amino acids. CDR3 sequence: CASSLTSGRGEQYF. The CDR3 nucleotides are TGTGCCAGCAGCCTTACTAGCGGGAGGGGCGAGCAGTACTTC.

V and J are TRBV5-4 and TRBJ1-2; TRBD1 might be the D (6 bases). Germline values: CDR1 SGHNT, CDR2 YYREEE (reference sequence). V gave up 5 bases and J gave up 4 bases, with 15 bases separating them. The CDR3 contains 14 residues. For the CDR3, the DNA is TGTGCCAGCAGGGACCGGGACATCGCCTATGGCTACACCTTC. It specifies CASRDRDIAYGYTF.

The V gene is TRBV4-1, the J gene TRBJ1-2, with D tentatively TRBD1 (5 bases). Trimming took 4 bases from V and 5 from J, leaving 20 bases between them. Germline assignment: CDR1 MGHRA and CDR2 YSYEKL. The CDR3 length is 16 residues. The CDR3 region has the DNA TGCGCCAGCAGCCGAGAGGGGCTAGGTGGACGGTATGGCTACACCTTC. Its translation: CASSREGLGGRYGYTF.

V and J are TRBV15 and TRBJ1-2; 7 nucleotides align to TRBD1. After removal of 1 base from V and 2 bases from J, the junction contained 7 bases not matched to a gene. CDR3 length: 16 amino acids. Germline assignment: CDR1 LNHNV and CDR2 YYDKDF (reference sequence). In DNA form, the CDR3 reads TGTGCCACCAGCAGAGGAGGGGGCGTCAACAACTATGGCTACACCTTC. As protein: CATSRGGGVNNYGYTF.

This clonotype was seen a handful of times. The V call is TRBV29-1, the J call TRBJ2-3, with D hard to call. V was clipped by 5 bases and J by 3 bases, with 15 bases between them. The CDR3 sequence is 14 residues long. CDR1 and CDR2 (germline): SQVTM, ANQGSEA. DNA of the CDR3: TGCAGCGTTTACACGGAGATCTGGACAGATACGCAGTATTTT. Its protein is CSVYTEIWTDTQYF.

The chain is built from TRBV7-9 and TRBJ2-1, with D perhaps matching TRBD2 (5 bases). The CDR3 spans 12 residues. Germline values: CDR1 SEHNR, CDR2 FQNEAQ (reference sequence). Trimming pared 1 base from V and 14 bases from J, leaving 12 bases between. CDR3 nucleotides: TGTGCCAGCAGCTTAGGAGGGCAAGAGAAGTTCTTC. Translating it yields CASSLGGQEKFF. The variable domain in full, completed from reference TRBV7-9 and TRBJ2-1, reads DTGVSQNPRHKITKRGQNVTFRCDPISEHNRLYWYRQTLGQGPEFLTYFQNEAQLEKSRLLSDRFSAERPKGSFSTLEIQRTEQGDSAMYLCASSLGGQEKFFGPGTRLTVL.

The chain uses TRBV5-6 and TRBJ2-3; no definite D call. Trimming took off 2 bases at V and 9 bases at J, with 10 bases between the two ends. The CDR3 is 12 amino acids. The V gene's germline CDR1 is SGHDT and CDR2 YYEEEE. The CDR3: CASSLSMGTQYF. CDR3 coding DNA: TGTGCCAGCAGCTTATCAATGGGGACGCAGTATTTT.